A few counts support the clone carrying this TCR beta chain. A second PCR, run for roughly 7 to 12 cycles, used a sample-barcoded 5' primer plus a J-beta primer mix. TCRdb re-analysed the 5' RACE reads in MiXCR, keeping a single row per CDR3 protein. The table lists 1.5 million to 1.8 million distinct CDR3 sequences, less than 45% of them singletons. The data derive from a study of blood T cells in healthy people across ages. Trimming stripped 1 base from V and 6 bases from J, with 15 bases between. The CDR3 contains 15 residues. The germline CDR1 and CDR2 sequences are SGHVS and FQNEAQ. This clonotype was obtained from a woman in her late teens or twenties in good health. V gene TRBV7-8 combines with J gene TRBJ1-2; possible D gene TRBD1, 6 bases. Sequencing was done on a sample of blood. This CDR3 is CASSLVHREVNGYTF. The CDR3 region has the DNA TGTGCCAGCAGCTTAGTTCACAGGGAGGTGAATGGCTACACCTTC. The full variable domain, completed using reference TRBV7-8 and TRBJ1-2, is GAGVSQSPRYKVAKRGQDVALRCDPISGHVSLFWYQQALGQGPEFLTYFQNEAQLDKSGLPSDRFFAERPEGSVSTLKIQRTQQEDSAVYLCASSLVHREVNGYTFGSGTRLTVV.